A single sample gave rise to the 6 T cell receptor beta chains below, sequenced in a study of shared clonotypes between healthy human individuals. Some clones are missing from TCRdb's copy, which holds only in-frame ones; the method was immunoSEQ multiplex PCR. The sample consists of nearly 500,000 clones, around 80% of them appearing once. Sequencing used PBMCs. The receptors come from a woman aged 35 to 49 in good health. Some clones in this sample may be carry-over from other donors' samples.

The V gene is TRBV2, the J gene TRBJ2-7; TRBD2 might be the D (5 bases). The CDR3 is 12 amino acids. V was cut by 7 bases and J by 0 bases, with 7 bases left in between. Germline CDR1 and CDR2: SNHLY and FYNNEI. The CDR3 loop reads CASIGISYEQYF. CDR3 DNA: TGTGCCAGCATCGGGATCTCCTACGAGCAGTACTTC. Full variable domain (missing parts from reference TRBV2 and TRBJ2-7): EPEVTQTPSHQVTQMGQEVILRCVPISNHLYFYWYRQILGQKVEFLVSFYNNEISEKSEIFDDQFSVERPDGSNFTLKIRSTKLEDSAMYFCASIGISYEQYFGPGTRLTVT.

This clone ranks as medium-sized. Other DNA sequences of this sample code for an identical CDR3. The rearrangement links TRBV30 to TRBJ2-5, with a tentative D call TRBD1 (6 bases). The germline V gene encodes CDR1 GTSNPN and CDR2 SVGIG (reference sequence). V lost 3 bases and J lost 2, with 13 bases in between. This CDR3 spans 14 amino acids. The CDR3 loop reads CAWSRQVRQETQYF. The CDR3 nucleotides read TGTGCCTGGAGCCGACAGGTTCGACAAGAGACCCAGTACTTC.

The V gene is TRBV29-1, the J gene TRBJ2-5, with TRBD2 matching over 7 bases. Trimming took 0 bases from V and 13 from J; bases not matched to a gene: 17. From germline, CDR1 is SQVTM and CDR2 ANQGSEA. CDR3 length equals 15 residues. Here the CDR3 reads CSVEERSSRGEGRYF. The CDR3 DNA reads TGCAGCGTTGAAGAACGATCCTCCCGGGGGGAAGGGCGGTACTTC.

V and J are TRBV15 and TRBJ2-7; D possibly corresponds to TRBD2 (5 bases). V lost 0 bases, J lost 6 bases, and 18 bases lay in between. Germline CDR1 reads LNHNV; CDR2 reads YYDKDF (reference sequence). This CDR3 region has 16 residues. CDR3 loop: CATSRDRGLEGAEQYF. CDR3 nucleotide sequence: TGTGCCACCAGCAGAGATCGAGGGCTAGAGGGTGCCGAGCAGTACTTC.

V usage is TRBV5-1 and J usage is TRBJ1-1; D is possibly TRBD1 (5 bases). Germline values: CDR1 SGHRS, CDR2 YFSETQ. This CDR3 comprises 16 residues. The ends were cut back, 0 bases at V and 0 bases at J, with 12 bases in the middle. This CDR3 reads CASSLVPAGLNTEAFF. CDR3 coding DNA: TGCGCCAGCAGCTTGGTACCGGCAGGGTTGAACACTGAAGCTTTCTTT.

The chain couples TRBV18 to TRBJ1-6; D not resolved. The germline V gene encodes CDR1 KGHSH and CDR2 LQKENI. Trimming took 2 bases from V and 4 from J, leaving 9 bases between them. The CDR3 sequence is 15 residues long. The CDR3 sequence is CASSPTSSYNSPLHF. DNA of the CDR3: TGTGCCAGCTCACCAACATCCAGTTATAATTCACCCCTCCACTTT.